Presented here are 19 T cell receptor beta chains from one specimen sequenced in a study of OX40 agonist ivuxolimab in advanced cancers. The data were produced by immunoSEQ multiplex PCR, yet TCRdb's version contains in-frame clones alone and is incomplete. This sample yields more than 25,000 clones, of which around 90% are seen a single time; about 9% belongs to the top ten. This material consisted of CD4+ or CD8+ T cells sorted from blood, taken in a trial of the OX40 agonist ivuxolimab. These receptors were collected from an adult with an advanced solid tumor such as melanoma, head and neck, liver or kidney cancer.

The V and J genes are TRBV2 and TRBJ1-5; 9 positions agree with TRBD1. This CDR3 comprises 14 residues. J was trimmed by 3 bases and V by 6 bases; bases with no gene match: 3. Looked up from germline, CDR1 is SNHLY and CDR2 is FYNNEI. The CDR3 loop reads CASRGTGTNQPQHF. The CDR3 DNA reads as TGTGCCAGCAGGGGGACAGGGACCAATCAGCCCCAGCATTTT.

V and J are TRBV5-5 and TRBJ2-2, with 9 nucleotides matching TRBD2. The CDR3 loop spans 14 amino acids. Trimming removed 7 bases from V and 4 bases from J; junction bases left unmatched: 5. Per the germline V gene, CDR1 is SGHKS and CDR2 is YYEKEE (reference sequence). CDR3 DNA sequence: TGTGCCAGCGACCGGCGGGGGGGCACCGGGGAGCTGTTTTTT. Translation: CASDRRGGTGELFF.

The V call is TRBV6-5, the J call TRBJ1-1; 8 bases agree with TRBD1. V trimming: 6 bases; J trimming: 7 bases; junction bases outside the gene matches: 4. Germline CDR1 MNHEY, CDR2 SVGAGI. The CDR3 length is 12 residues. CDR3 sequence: CASSRTGIEAFF. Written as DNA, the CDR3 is TGTGCCAGCAGCCGGACAGGGATTGAAGCTTTCTTT.

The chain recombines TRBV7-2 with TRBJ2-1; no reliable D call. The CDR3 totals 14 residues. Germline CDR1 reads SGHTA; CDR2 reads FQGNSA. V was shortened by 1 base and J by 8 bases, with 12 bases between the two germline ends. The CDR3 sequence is CASSLEDQSHEQFF. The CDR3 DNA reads TGTGCCAGCAGCTTAGAGGATCAGTCGCATGAGCAGTTCTTC. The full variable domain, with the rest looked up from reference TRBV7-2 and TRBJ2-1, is GAGVSQSPSNKVTEKGKDVELRCDPISGHTALYWYRQSLGQGLEFLIYFQGNSAPDKSGLPSDRFSAERTGGSVSTLTIQRTQQEDSAVYLCASSLEDQSHEQFFGPGTRLTVL.

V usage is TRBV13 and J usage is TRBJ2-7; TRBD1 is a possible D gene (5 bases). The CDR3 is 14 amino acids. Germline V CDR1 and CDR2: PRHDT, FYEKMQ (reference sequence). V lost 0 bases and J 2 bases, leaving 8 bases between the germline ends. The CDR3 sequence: CASSLGTDPYEQYF. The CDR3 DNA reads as TGTGCCAGCAGCTTAGGGACAGATCCCTACGAGCAGTACTTC.

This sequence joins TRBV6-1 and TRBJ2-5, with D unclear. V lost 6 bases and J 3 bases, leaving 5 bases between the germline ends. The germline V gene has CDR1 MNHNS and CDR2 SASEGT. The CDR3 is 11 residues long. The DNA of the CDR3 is TGTGCCAGCAGGTCTGAAGAGACCCAGTACTTC. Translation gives CASRSEETQYF.

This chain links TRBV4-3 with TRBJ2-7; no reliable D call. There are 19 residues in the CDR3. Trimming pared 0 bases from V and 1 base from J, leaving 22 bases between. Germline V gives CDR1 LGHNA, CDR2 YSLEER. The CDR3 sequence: CASSQESWIGQAASYEQYF. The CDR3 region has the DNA TGCGCCAGCAGCCAAGAAAGTTGGATCGGGCAGGCCGCTTCCTACGAGCAGTACTTC.

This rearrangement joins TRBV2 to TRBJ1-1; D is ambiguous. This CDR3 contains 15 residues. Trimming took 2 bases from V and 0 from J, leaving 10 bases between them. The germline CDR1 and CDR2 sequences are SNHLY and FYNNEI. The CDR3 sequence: CASSETVGMNTEAFF. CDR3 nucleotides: TGTGCCAGCAGTGAAACGGTCGGTATGAACACTGAAGCTTTCTTT.

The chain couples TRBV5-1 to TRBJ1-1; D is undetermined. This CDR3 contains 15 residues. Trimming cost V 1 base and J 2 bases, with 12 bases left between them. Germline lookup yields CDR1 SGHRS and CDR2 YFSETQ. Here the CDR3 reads CASSLWAESNTEAFF. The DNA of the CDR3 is TGCGCCAGCAGCTTGTGGGCAGAAAGTAACACTGAAGCTTTCTTT.

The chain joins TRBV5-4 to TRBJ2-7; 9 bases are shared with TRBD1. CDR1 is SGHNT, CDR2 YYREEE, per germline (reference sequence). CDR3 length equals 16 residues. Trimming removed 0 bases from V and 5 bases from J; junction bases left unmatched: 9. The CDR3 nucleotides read TGTGCCAGCAGCTTGGATGGGACAGGGCCTAGCGACGAGCAGTACTTC. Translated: CASSLDGTGPSDEQYF.

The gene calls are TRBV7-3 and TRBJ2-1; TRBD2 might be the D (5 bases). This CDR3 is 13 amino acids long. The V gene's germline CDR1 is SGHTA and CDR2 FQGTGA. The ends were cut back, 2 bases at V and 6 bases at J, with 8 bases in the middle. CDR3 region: CASSLGEFNEQFF. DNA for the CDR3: TGTGCCAGCAGCTTAGGGGAGTTCAATGAGCAGTTCTTC.

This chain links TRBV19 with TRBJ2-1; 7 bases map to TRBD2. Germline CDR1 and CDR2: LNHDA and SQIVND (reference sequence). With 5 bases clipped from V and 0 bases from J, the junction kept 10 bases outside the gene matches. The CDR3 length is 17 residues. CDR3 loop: CASSGILAASSYNEQFF. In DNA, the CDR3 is TGTGCCAGTAGTGGAATTCTAGCGGCGAGCTCCTACAATGAGCAGTTCTTC. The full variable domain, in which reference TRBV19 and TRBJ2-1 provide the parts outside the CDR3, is DGGITQSPKYLFRKEGQNVTLSCEQNLNHDAMYWYRQDPGQGLRLIYYSQIVNDFQKGDIAEGYSVSREKKESFPLTVTSAQKNPTAFYLCASSGILAASSYNEQFFGPGTRLTVL.

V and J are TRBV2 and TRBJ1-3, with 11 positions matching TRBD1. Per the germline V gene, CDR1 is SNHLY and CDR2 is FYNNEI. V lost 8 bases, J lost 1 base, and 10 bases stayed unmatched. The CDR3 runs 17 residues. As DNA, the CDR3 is TGTGCCAGCTGTCCCGGGACAGGGGGGTCTTCTGGAAACACCATATATTTT. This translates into CASCPGTGGSSGNTIYF. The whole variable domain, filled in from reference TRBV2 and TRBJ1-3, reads EPEVTQTPSHQVTQMGQEVILRCVPISNHLYFYWYRQILGQKVEFLVSFYNNEISEKSEIFDDQFSVERPDGSNFTLKIRSTKLEDSAMYFCASCPGTGGSSGNTIYFGEGSWLTVV.

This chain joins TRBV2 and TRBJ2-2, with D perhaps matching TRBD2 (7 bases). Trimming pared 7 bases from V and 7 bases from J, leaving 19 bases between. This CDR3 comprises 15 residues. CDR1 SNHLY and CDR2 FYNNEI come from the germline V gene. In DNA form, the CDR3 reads TGTGCCAGCACCCGCGACGGGGGGCGAAACGGGGAGCTGTTTTTT. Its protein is CASTRDGGRNGELFF.

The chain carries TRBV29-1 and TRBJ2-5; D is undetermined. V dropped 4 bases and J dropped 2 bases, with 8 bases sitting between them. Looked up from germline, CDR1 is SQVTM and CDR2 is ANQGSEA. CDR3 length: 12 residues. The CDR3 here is CSVGQVQETQYF. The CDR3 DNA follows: TGCAGCGTTGGGCAGGTGCAAGAGACCCAGTACTTC.

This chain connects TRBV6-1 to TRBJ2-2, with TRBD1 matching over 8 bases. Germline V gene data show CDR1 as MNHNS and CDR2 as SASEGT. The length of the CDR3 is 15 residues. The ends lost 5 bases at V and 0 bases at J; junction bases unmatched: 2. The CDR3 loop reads CASSKDRANTGELFF. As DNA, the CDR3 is TGTGCCAGCAGTAAGGACAGGGCGAACACCGGGGAGCTGTTTTTT.

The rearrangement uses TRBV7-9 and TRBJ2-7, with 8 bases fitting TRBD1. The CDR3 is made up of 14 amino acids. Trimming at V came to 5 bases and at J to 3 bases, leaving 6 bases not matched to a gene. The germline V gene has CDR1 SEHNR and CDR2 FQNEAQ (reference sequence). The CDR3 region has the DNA TGTGCCAGCAGCGGGAGGACAGGGAACTACGAGCAGTACTTC. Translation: CASSGRTGNYEQYF.

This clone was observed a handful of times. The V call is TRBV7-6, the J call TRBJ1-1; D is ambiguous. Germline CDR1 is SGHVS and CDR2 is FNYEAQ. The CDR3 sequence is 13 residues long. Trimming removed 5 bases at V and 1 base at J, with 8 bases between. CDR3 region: CASSQTANTEAFF. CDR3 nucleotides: TGTGCCAGCAGCCAGACCGCGAACACTGAAGCTTTCTTT.

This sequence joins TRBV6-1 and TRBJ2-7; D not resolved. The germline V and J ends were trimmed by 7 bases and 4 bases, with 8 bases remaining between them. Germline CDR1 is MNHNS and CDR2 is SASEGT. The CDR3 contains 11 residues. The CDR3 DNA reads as TGTGCCAGCACCTTCGCTTACGAGCAGTACTTC. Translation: CASTFAYEQYF.